The clone carrying this T cell receptor (beta chain) has only one observation. This specimen comes from a study of PD-L1 blockade in urothelial cancer. Profiled with immunoSEQ multiplex PCR; TCRdb holds only in-frame clones, not every one. The table includes around 100,000 clones, 85% to 95% detected once. Time point of the sample: peripheral blood 6 weeks after treatment start. The source of this sequence is a man in his sixties with urothelial cancer. The sample here was PBMCs, taken around atezolizumab (anti-PD-L1) treatment.

The CDR3 DNA sequence: TGTGCCAGCAGCTTAGGCGGGACAGGGGTTAATGGCTACACCTTC. Translating gives CASSLGGTGVNGYTF. V gene TRBV7-2 combines with J gene TRBJ1-2, with TRBD1 matching 10 bases. The CDR3 length is 15 residues. V was clipped by 1 base and J by 6 bases; unmatched bases: 5. Germline CDR1 reads SGHTA; CDR2 reads FQGNSA.